These 3 T cell receptor beta chains were sequenced from one sample in a study of graft-versus-host responses after intestinal transplantation. These receptors have no identified antigens. Sequencing was performed with immunoSEQ multiplex PCR; in TCRdb, only in-frame clones are kept and a portion is missing. This repertoire shows about 48,000 clones, around nine tenths found once; its top ten account for about 2.6%. This sample comprised unstimulated CD4+ T cells sorted from spleen or lymph node cells, obtained before transplant. The origin of the receptors is a human donor who was the organ donor for an intestinal transplant.

V usage is TRBV28 and J usage is TRBJ2-7; 7 bases line up with TRBD2. CDR3 length equals 14 residues. V gave up 6 bases and J gave up 2 bases; unmatched junction bases: 7. The V gene's germline CDR1 is MDHEN and CDR2 SYDVKM. The CDR3 here is CASSEILAAYEQYF. DNA for the CDR3: TGTGCCAGCAGCGAGATCCTAGCGGCCTACGAGCAGTACTTC.

The rearrangement links TRBV7-2 to TRBJ2-5, with D possibly TRBD2 on 5 matching bases. The V end was cut by 1 base, the J end by 1 base, with 7 bases between. CDR3 size: 14 residues. CDR1 is SGHTA and CDR2 is FQGNSA in the germline V gene. The CDR3 is CASSLGGSQETQYF. The CDR3, as DNA: TGTGCCAGCAGCTTAGGAGGGAGCCAAGAGACCCAGTACTTC.

The J gene is TRBJ2-1, the V gene TRBV28; the D gene could be TRBD1 or TRBD2 (7 bases each). V lost 1 base to trimming and J lost 8 bases, with 21 bases between them. The CDR3 runs 17 residues. CDR1 and CDR2 from the germline V gene are MDHEN and SYDVKM. Written as DNA, the CDR3 is TGTGCCAGCAGTTTATTAATTAGTGCAGGGGGGGAGTATGAGCAGTTCTTC. It specifies CASSLLISAGGEYEQFF.